A selection of T cell receptor beta chains follows, all from one sample in a study of cytomegalovirus exposure and HLA in healthy donors. The protocol was immunoSEQ multiplex PCR, while the TCRdb copy is restricted to in-frame clones and leaves out a portion. This repertoire shows more than 80,000 clones, more than 75% found once; its top ten account for approximately 9.2%. The sequencing input was PBMCs. The receptors originated from a human donor in good health. The CDR3 runs from the conserved cysteine through the conserved F or W. D genes are given only for firm matches. Rows give clone size only sometimes, using once, few, many, or a class for an expanded clone.

cdr3_aa: CASSREGGPSGNTIYF; cdr3_nt: TGTGCCAGCAGCCGGGAGGGAGGGCCCTCTGGAAACACCATATATTTT; clone_size: -; d_call: -; v_call: TRBV5-4; j_call: TRBJ1-3
cdr3_aa: CASSSFPSSYEQYF; cdr3_nt: TGTGCCAGCAGTTCTTTCCCTAGTAGCTACGAGCAGTACTTC; clone_size: -; d_call: -; v_call: TRBV7-2; j_call: TRBJ2-7
cdr3_aa: CASSLAVLAAHSYNEQFF; cdr3_nt: TGTGCCAGCAGCTTAGCTGTCCTAGCGGCCCACTCCTACAATGAGCAGTTCTTC; clone_size: once; d_call: TRBD2; v_call: TRBV11-2; j_call: TRBJ2-1
cdr3_aa: CASSPLITGGGYYGYPF; cdr3_nt: TGTGCCAGCAGCCCGTTAATTACAGGGGGCGGATACTATGGCTACCCCTTC; clone_size: -; d_call: TRBD1; v_call: TRBV14; j_call: TRBJ1-2
cdr3_aa: CASSKGQFTYEQYF; cdr3_nt: TGTGCCAGTAGTAAGGGGCAGTTTACCTACGAGCAGTACTTC; clone_size: -; d_call: -; v_call: TRBV19; j_call: TRBJ2-7
cdr3_aa: CASSQEGTGGTQYF; cdr3_nt: TGCGCCAGCAGCCAAGAAGGTACAGGGGGGACCCAGTACTTC; clone_size: -; d_call: TRBD1; v_call: TRBV4-3; j_call: TRBJ2-5
cdr3_aa: CASSLGQNYGYTF; cdr3_nt: TGTGCCAGCAGCCTGGGACAGAACTATGGCTACACCTTC; clone_size: -; d_call: TRBD1; v_call: TRBV7-9; j_call: TRBJ1-2
cdr3_aa: CASSQRTGWYNEQFF; cdr3_nt: TGCGCCAGCAGCCAAAGGACAGGGTGGTACAATGAGCAGTTCTTC; clone_size: -; d_call: TRBD1; v_call: TRBV4-3; j_call: TRBJ2-1
cdr3_aa: CASSLRDGKLFF; cdr3_nt: TGTGCCAGCAGCCTCAGGGATGGAAAACTGTTTTTT; clone_size: few; d_call: -; v_call: TRBV4-2; j_call: TRBJ1-4
cdr3_aa: CASSLNRGLGGYTF; cdr3_nt: TGTGCCAGCAGCTTGAACAGGGGGCTTGGCGGCTACACCTTC; clone_size: -; d_call: TRBD1; v_call: TRBV7-2; j_call: TRBJ1-2
cdr3_aa: CASSYQGYEQFF; cdr3_nt: TGTGCCAGCAGCTACCAGGGGTATGAGCAGTTCTTC; clone_size: -; d_call: -; v_call: TRBV4-2; j_call: TRBJ2-1
cdr3_aa: CASSLASLRGGLSYNEQFF; cdr3_nt: TGTGCCAGCAGCTTGGCCAGTCTACGGGGGGGCCTCTCCTACAATGAGCAGTTCTTC; clone_size: -; d_call: TRBD2; v_call: TRBV5-5; j_call: TRBJ2-1
cdr3_aa: CASSYSGTGPNTEAFF; cdr3_nt: TGTGCCAGCTCATATTCCGGGACAGGGCCGAACACTGAAGCTTTCTTT; clone_size: -; d_call: TRBD1; v_call: TRBV18; j_call: TRBJ1-1
cdr3_aa: CASTEALGNTIYF; cdr3_nt: TGCGCCAGCACCGAGGCTCTTGGAAACACCATATATTTT; clone_size: few; d_call: -; v_call: TRBV5-1; j_call: TRBJ1-3
cdr3_aa: CASSLAGGTNEKLFF; cdr3_nt: TGTGCCAGCAGTTTGGCGGGGGGAACTAATGAAAAACTGTTTTTT; clone_size: -; d_call: -; v_call: TRBV27; j_call: TRBJ1-4
cdr3_aa: CASSQTSDRGHGGYTF; cdr3_nt: TGCGCCAGCAGCCAAACTTCCGACAGGGGGCACGGTGGCTACACCTTC; clone_size: -; d_call: TRBD1; v_call: TRBV4-3; j_call: TRBJ1-2
cdr3_aa: CASSPLAGGRTDTQYF; cdr3_nt: TGTGCCAGCAGCCCTCTAGCGGGAGGCCGCACAGATACGCAGTATTTT; clone_size: -; d_call: TRBD2; v_call: TRBV7-2; j_call: TRBJ2-3
cdr3_aa: CASSRTGNTGELFF; cdr3_nt: TGCGCCAGCAGCAGGACAGGAAACACCGGGGAGCTGTTTTTT; clone_size: -; d_call: TRBD1; v_call: TRBV5-1; j_call: TRBJ2-2
cdr3_aa: CASSPPGLAERSGNEQFF; cdr3_nt: TGTGCCAGCAGCCCCCCGGGACTAGCGGAAAGGAGTGGCAATGAGCAGTTCTTC; clone_size: once; d_call: TRBD2; v_call: TRBV5-4; j_call: TRBJ2-1
cdr3_aa: CASSLLAGSEQYF; cdr3_nt: TGTGCCAGCAGTTTACTTGCAGGCTCCGAGCAGTACTTC; clone_size: -; d_call: -; v_call: TRBV28; j_call: TRBJ2-7
cdr3_aa: CASSTHFGTGELFF; cdr3_nt: TGTGCCAGTAGTACCCACTTCGGCACCGGGGAGCTGTTTTTT; clone_size: -; d_call: -; v_call: TRBV19; j_call: TRBJ2-2
cdr3_aa: CASSTEGGGYTF; cdr3_nt: TGTGCCAGTAGTACCGAGGGAGGTGGCTACACCTTC; clone_size: few; d_call: -; v_call: TRBV19; j_call: TRBJ1-2
cdr3_aa: CASSPMAGTTYNEQFF; cdr3_nt: TGTGCCAGCAGCCCTATGGCCGGGACAACCTACAATGAGCAGTTCTTC; clone_size: -; d_call: -; v_call: TRBV11-2; j_call: TRBJ2-1
cdr3_aa: CASSPQNTWDSHYEQYF; cdr3_nt: TGTGCCAGCAGCCCTCAGAACACCTGGGACAGCCACTACGAGCAGTACTTC; clone_size: -; d_call: TRBD1; v_call: TRBV14; j_call: TRBJ2-7
cdr3_aa: CASSLEVSRGPDTQYF; cdr3_nt: TGTGCCAGCAGCTTGGAGGTTAGCCGAGGTCCAGATACGCAGTATTTT; clone_size: -; d_call: -; v_call: TRBV5-4; j_call: TRBJ2-3
cdr3_aa: CASSLDRANYGYTF; cdr3_nt: TGTGCCAGCAGCTTAGACAGGGCTAACTATGGCTACACCTTC; clone_size: few; d_call: -; v_call: TRBV7-2; j_call: TRBJ1-2
cdr3_aa: CASSASGRPYEQYF; cdr3_nt: TGTGCCAGCAGCGCTAGCGGGAGACCCTACGAGCAGTACTTC; clone_size: -; d_call: TRBD2; v_call: TRBV5-4; j_call: TRBJ2-7
cdr3_aa: CAWQGNSNQPQHF; cdr3_nt: TGTGCCTGGCAGGGGAATAGCAATCAGCCCCAGCATTTT; clone_size: -; d_call: -; v_call: TRBV30; j_call: TRBJ1-5
cdr3_aa: CASSQTGAQETQYF; cdr3_nt: TGCGCCAGCAGCCAAACAGGGGCTCAAGAGACCCAGTACTTC; clone_size: -; d_call: TRBD1; v_call: TRBV5-1; j_call: TRBJ2-5
cdr3_aa: CASSLILGPYGELFF; cdr3_nt: TGTGCCAGCAGCTTAATTCTGGGCCCTTACGGGGAGCTGTTTTTT; clone_size: few; d_call: -; v_call: TRBV5-6; j_call: TRBJ2-2
cdr3_aa: CASSLNPASGGYQETQYF; cdr3_nt: TGTGCCAGCAGCTTGAATCCGGCTAGCGGGGGGTACCAAGAGACCCAGTACTTC; clone_size: -; d_call: TRBD2; v_call: TRBV5-5; j_call: TRBJ2-5
cdr3_aa: CASSQTGAGGAFF; cdr3_nt: TGTGCCAGCAGCCAGACAGGGGCGGGCGGAGCTTTCTTT; clone_size: -; d_call: TRBD1; v_call: TRBV5-6; j_call: TRBJ1-1
cdr3_aa: CASSFRQTETQYF; cdr3_nt: TGTGCCAGCAGTTTCAGACAGACGGAGACCCAGTACTTC; clone_size: -; d_call: -; v_call: TRBV6-5; j_call: TRBJ2-5
cdr3_aa: CASSETGNSGNTIYF; cdr3_nt: TGCGCCAGCAGCGAAACAGGGAACTCTGGAAACACCATATATTTT; clone_size: -; d_call: -; v_call: TRBV5-1; j_call: TRBJ1-3
cdr3_aa: CASSFRAGGPRNEQFF; cdr3_nt: TGTGCCAGCAGCTTTCGGGCGGGAGGGCCTCGGAATGAGCAGTTCTTC; clone_size: -; d_call: TRBD2; v_call: TRBV11-2; j_call: TRBJ2-1
cdr3_aa: CASSLGRDYEQYF; cdr3_nt: TGTGCCAGCAGCTTAGGCAGGGACTACGAGCAGTACTTC; clone_size: -; d_call: -; v_call: TRBV7-2; j_call: TRBJ2-7
cdr3_aa: CASSSMAGLLTDTQYF; cdr3_nt: TGTGCCAGCAGCTCCATGGCGGGCCTTCTCACAGATACGCAGTATTTT; clone_size: -; d_call: -; v_call: TRBV5-6; j_call: TRBJ2-3
cdr3_aa: CASSLTEEGFQGAQETQYF; cdr3_nt: TGTGCCAGCAGCCTAACGGAAGAAGGCTTTCAAGGGGCCCAGGAGACCCAGTACTTC; clone_size: -; d_call: -; v_call: TRBV11-3; j_call: TRBJ2-5
cdr3_aa: CSGTSGRGEQFF; cdr3_nt: TGCAGCGGGACTAGCGGGAGAGGTGAGCAGTTCTTC; clone_size: -; d_call: TRBD2; v_call: TRBV29-1; j_call: TRBJ2-1